What follows are 27 T cell receptor beta chains derived from one specimen sequenced in a study of blood T cell repertoires in COVID-19. Here immunoSEQ multiplex PCR was the method, and the copy in TCRdb shows in-frame clones only, minus some. The top ten hold around two fifths of the sample, which has approximately 35,000 clones, about 90% seen once. The specimen was peripheral blood. The receptor set was obtained from a human donor in a cohort sampled during active COVID-19.

The chain is built from TRBV14 and TRBJ2-7; D is unresolved. This CDR3 region has 14 residues. Germline CDR1 is SGHDN and CDR2 is FVKESK. Trimming pared 1 base from V and 3 bases from J, leaving 10 bases between. DNA of the CDR3: TGTGCCAGCAGCCAAGCTACAGTCATCTACGAGCAGTACTTC. The encoded protein is CASSQATVIYEQYF. Full variable domain (missing parts from reference TRBV14 and TRBJ2-7): EAGVTQFPSHSVIEKGQTVTLRCDPISGHDNLYWYRRVMGKEIKFLLHFVKESKQDESGMPNNRFLAERTGGTYSTLKVQPAELEDSGVYFCASSQATVIYEQYFGPGTRLTVT.

This clone was seen just once. V usage is TRBV5-5 and J usage is TRBJ1-2, with TRBD1 as a possible D gene (5 bases). Trimming shortened V by 2 bases and J by 3 bases, and 11 bases separated the two germline ends. Germline-derived CDR1 and CDR2 are SGHKS and YYEKEE (reference sequence). This CDR3 is 14 amino acids long. Written as DNA, the CDR3 is TGTGCCAGCAGCTTCGGGGGTTCCTACTATGGCTACACCTTC. This translates into CASSFGGSYYGYTF.

V and J are TRBV7-9 and TRBJ2-5; TRBD1 aligns across 8 bases. Trimming removed 5 bases from V and 1 base from J; junction bases left unmatched: 0. CDR1 SEHNR and CDR2 FQNEAQ come from the germline V gene (reference sequence). The CDR3 contains 13 residues. The CDR3 DNA reads as TGTGCCAGCAGCACAGGGGGCCAAGAGACCCAGTACTTC. It yields the protein CASSTGGQETQYF.

The rearrangement links TRBV4-2 to TRBJ2-1; 10 bases map to TRBD1. This CDR3 region has 16 residues. Germline-derived CDR1 and CDR2 are LGHNA and YNFKEQ. The junction had 6 bases not matched to a gene; V was cut back by 3 bases and J by 4 bases. The CDR3 sequence: CASSQEGQGGYNEQFF. In DNA, the CDR3 is TGTGCCAGCAGCCAGGAAGGACAGGGGGGTTACAATGAGCAGTTCTTC.

The count of this clone is one. The V and J genes are TRBV11-2 and TRBJ2-7, with D perhaps matching TRBD2 (6 bases). The germline V gene encodes CDR1 SGHAT and CDR2 FQNNGV. The CDR3 contains 13 residues. Trimming pared 1 base from V and 5 bases from J, leaving 9 bases between. The CDR3 DNA reads TGTGCCAGCAGCTTAGGAGGCGGGGACGAGCAGTACTTC. It encodes CASSLGGGDEQYF. Full variable domain (rest looked up from reference TRBV11-2 and TRBJ2-7): EAGVAQSPRYKIIEKRQSVAFWCNPISGHATLYWYQQILGQGPKLLIQFQNNGVVDDSQLPKDRFSAERLKGVDSTLKIQPAKLEDSAVYLCASSLGGGDEQYFGPGTRLTVT.

The chain uses TRBV2 and TRBJ1-1; TRBD1 might be the D (6 bases). Germline V gene sequence: CDR1 SNHLY, CDR2 FYNNEI. V lost 9 bases and J 3 bases, leaving 14 bases between the germline ends. CDR3 size: 13 residues. The CDR3 DNA sequence: TGTGCCAGTGGGGGCGGTTGGGACACTGAAGCTTTCTTT. Amino acid sequence: CASGGGWDTEAFF.

A few counts support this clone. The rearrangement uses TRBV4-1 and TRBJ2-3; 12 bases map to TRBD2. CDR1 is MGHRA and CDR2 is YSYEKL in the germline V gene. There are 16 residues in the CDR3. Germline trimming cut 4 bases from V and 0 bases from J; bases unmatched to any gene: 2. CDR3 region: CASSRTSGDSTDTQYF. DNA of the CDR3: TGCGCCAGCAGCCGGACTAGCGGGGATAGCACAGATACGCAGTATTTT.

V usage is TRBV7-9 and J usage is TRBJ2-3; D remains ambiguous. Germline V lookup: CDR1 SEHNR, CDR2 FQNEAQ (reference sequence). V lost 5 bases to trimming and J lost 0 bases, with 9 bases between them. This CDR3 spans 14 amino acids. CDR3 in DNA: TGTGCCAGCAGCGCGCCCCTAAGCACAGATACGCAGTATTTT. Translated: CASSAPLSTDTQYF.

The chain carries TRBV9 and TRBJ1-1, with TRBD1 as a possible D gene (6 bases). The V and J ends lost 0 bases and 5 bases respectively, with 11 bases between them. CDR1 is SGDLS and CDR2 is YYNGEE in the germline V gene. The CDR3 covers 14 residues. Here the CDR3 DNA reads TGTGCCAGCAGCGTAGGAGGGGGAAAAACTGAAGCTTTCTTT. It codes for CASSVGGGKTEAFF.

This clone was recorded a few times. The V and J genes are TRBV2 and TRBJ2-4; D not certain. This CDR3 region has 14 residues. Deletions cut 3 bases from V and 0 bases from J, with 6 bases between. CDR1 and CDR2 from the germline V gene are SNHLY and FYNNEI. The CDR3 DNA follows: TGTGCCAGCAGTGAGAGCCGAGCCAAAAACATTCAGTACTTC. Amino acid sequence: CASSESRAKNIQYF.

Only one count was recorded for this clone. The gene calls are TRBV28 and TRBJ2-4; TRBD1 matches 7 bases. After removal of 4 bases from V and 6 bases from J, the junction contained 15 bases not matched to a gene. Germline CDR1 is MDHEN and CDR2 is SYDVKM. The CDR3 runs 17 residues. The DNA for the CDR3 is TGTGCCAGCAGTTCCACCGGGACAGCTATAGGGACAAACATTCAGTACTTC. Translating gives CASSSTGTAIGTNIQYF.

The rearrangement links TRBV28 to TRBJ1-4; D is unclear. This CDR3 is 13 amino acids long. Germline assignment: CDR1 MDHEN and CDR2 SYDVKM. V was clipped by 2 bases and J by 6 bases, with 7 bases between them. The CDR3 protein is CASSLPVDEKLFF. For the CDR3, the DNA is TGTGCCAGCAGTTTACCCGTAGATGAAAAACTGTTTTTT.

The chain joins TRBV5-1 to TRBJ1-1, with D tentatively TRBD1 (6 bases). The length of the CDR3 is 15 residues. In germline, CDR1 is SGHRS, CDR2 YFSETQ. Trimming took 2 bases from V and 0 from J, leaving 11 bases between them. The DNA of the CDR3 is TGCGCCAGCAGCTTTACAGGGCTTTTGAACACTGAAGCTTTCTTT. This gives the protein CASSFTGLLNTEAFF.

This chain links TRBV7-2 with TRBJ2-1, with D possibly TRBD2 on 5 matching bases. Between the trimmed V and J ends, which lost 0 bases and 5 bases, there was a span of 8 bases. The germline CDR1 and CDR2 sequences are SGHTA and FQGNSA. This CDR3 spans 14 amino acids. The CDR3 spells CASSLAYGNNEQFF. As DNA, the CDR3 is TGTGCCAGCAGCTTAGCCTACGGGAACAATGAGCAGTTCTTC.

The chain has TRBV6-1 and TRBJ1-4; possible D gene TRBD1, 6 bases. The V gene lost 4 bases and the J gene lost 0 bases, with 15 bases spanning the gap. CDR3 size: 17 residues. Germline CDR1 is MNHNS and CDR2 is SASEGT. For the CDR3, the DNA is TGTGCCAGCAGTGGGGGGGGGCGCGGTGCAACTAATGAAAAACTGTTTTTT. Its translation is CASSGGGRGATNEKLFF.

This chain joins TRBV3-1 (or the pseudogene TRBV3-2) and TRBJ1-3; D gene ambiguous. Germline V gene sequence: CDR1 LGHDT, CDR2 YNNKEL (reference sequence). The length of the CDR3 is 15 residues. V gave up 3 bases and J gave up 0 bases, with 9 bases separating them. CDR3 nucleotide sequence: TGTGCCAGCAGCCAGCGGGGAACCTCTGGAAACACCATATATTTT. The encoded protein is CASSQRGTSGNTIYF.

The chain has TRBV6-5 and TRBJ2-7; D unclear. Germline CDR1 reads MNHEY; CDR2 reads SVGAGI. This CDR3 region has 15 residues. The V end was cut by 0 bases, the J end by 2 bases, with 11 bases between. The CDR3 bases are TGTGCCAGCAGTTACTCGGCGGCCCAAACCTACGAGCAGTACTTC. Its translation: CASSYSAAQTYEQYF.

The J gene is TRBJ2-1, the V gene TRBV6-5; 10 bases fit TRBD2. The V segment lost 6 bases and the J segment 6 bases; nucleotides outside the gene matches: 5. The germline CDR1 and CDR2 sequences are MNHEY and SVGAGI. The CDR3 is made up of 14 amino acids. The CDR3 is CASSKRGGPNEQFF. In nucleotides, the CDR3 is TGTGCCAGCAGCAAGCGGGGGGGCCCCAATGAGCAGTTCTTC.

J is TRBJ2-1 and V is TRBV19; TRBD2 agrees at 7 bases. J gave up 5 bases and V 11 bases, and 12 bases lay outside the gene matches. CDR3 length equals 14 residues. CDR1 LNHDA and CDR2 SQIVND come from the germline V gene (reference sequence). The CDR3 sequence: CASQNGGTDNEQFF. The CDR3 DNA reads TGTGCCTCTCAGAACGGGGGGACCGACAATGAGCAGTTCTTC.

This chain links TRBV7-3 with TRBJ2-7, with D perhaps TRBD2 (6 bases). Trimming left V 3 bases short and J 3 bases short, with 12 bases between. CDR1 is SGHTA and CDR2 is FQGTGA in the germline V gene. CDR3 length: 14 residues. The CDR3 loop is CASSLSGRDYEQYF. CDR3 sequence (DNA): TGTGCCAGCAGCTTGAGCGGGCGAGACTACGAGCAGTACTTC.

This clone was seen a handful of times. This rearrangement joins TRBV5-6 to TRBJ2-7, with TRBD1 identical over 7 bases. CDR1 and CDR2 from the germline V gene are SGHDT and YYEEEE. The CDR3 consists of 16 residues. V was clipped by 3 bases and J by 4 bases; unmatched bases: 13. The CDR3 DNA follows: TGTGCCAGCAGCTCTTTCTACAGGGGTCGCTTATACGAGCAGTACTTC. Its protein is CASSSFYRGRLYEQYF.

This clone was recorded only once. This sequence joins TRBV7-6 and TRBJ1-2, with D perhaps matching TRBD1 (6 bases). CDR3 length: 16 residues. Germline loops: CDR1 SGHVS, CDR2 FNYEAQ. V was cut by 4 bases and J by 4 bases, with 19 bases left in between. In DNA form, the CDR3 reads TGTGCCAGCAGCTCTAACCCGGGACACGGACGCTATGGCTACACCTTC. Translation: CASSSNPGHGRYGYTF.

The gene calls are TRBV3-1 (or the pseudogene TRBV3-2) and TRBJ2-2; 7 positions match TRBD1. The V and J ends lost 6 bases and 3 bases, in that order; junction bases with no gene match: 7. Germline V gives CDR1 LGHDT, CDR2 YNNKEL (reference sequence). The CDR3 consists of 15 residues. The CDR3 nucleotides read TGTGCCAGCAGAACTACAGGGGTGGACACCGGGGAGCTGTTTTTT. It encodes CASRTTGVDTGELFF.

The genes are TRBV7-2 and TRBJ2-7; maybe TRBD1 (5 bases). CDR1 and CDR2 (germline): SGHTA, FQGNSA. CDR3 length: 14 amino acids. Between the trimmed V and J ends, which lost 7 bases and 2 bases, there was a span of 15 bases. CDR3 DNA sequence: TGTGCCAGCAACCTCCAGGGTGGCCCCTACGAGCAGTACTTC. It codes for CASNLQGGPYEQYF.

The V call is TRBV6-5, the J call TRBJ1-2; 10 bases match TRBD1. Trimming removed 6 bases from V and 2 bases from J; junction bases left unmatched: 6. This CDR3 spans 15 amino acids. CDR1 and CDR2 from the germline V gene are MNHEY and SVGAGI. The CDR3 DNA sequence: TGTGCCAGCAGCAGGGGGGGACAGGGGAACTATGGCTACACCTTC. It translates to CASSRGGQGNYGYTF.

This clone was detected once. The CDR3: CASSPGTGEVYTF. Written as DNA, the CDR3 is TGTGCCAGCTCACCCGGGACAGGGGAAGTCTACACCTTC. The V gene is TRBV18, the J gene TRBJ1-2; TRBD1 agrees at 10 bases. Germline V lookup: CDR1 KGHSH, CDR2 LQKENI. The CDR3 runs 13 residues. V gave up 3 bases and J gave up 10 bases; unmatched junction bases: 5.

This chain joins TRBV24-1 and TRBJ1-2; D not certain. Germline V CDR1 and CDR2: KGHDR, SFDVKD. With 3 bases removed from V and 5 bases from J, the gap between germline ends came to 9 bases. The length of the CDR3 is 13 residues. DNA for the CDR3: TGTGCCACCAGTGATCGGTTAACGTATGGCTACACCTTC. Its translation is CATSDRLTYGYTF.